A selection of T cell receptor beta chains follows, all from one sample in a study of cytomegalovirus exposure and HLA in healthy donors. This table comes from immunoSEQ multiplex PCR, and its TCRdb copy is limited to in-frame clones, with some not included. The sample includes roughly 160,000 clones, around four fifths of them seen just once. Specimen: PBMCs. Receptor source: a boy younger than 10 in good health and CMV-seronegative. CDR3s include the opening cysteine and the closing phenylalanine or tryptophan. The D gene is left open where the match is weak. Rows may omit the clone size; those that give it use once, few, many or a size class.

d_gene	v_gene	abundance	j_gene	CDR3aa	CDR3nt
TRBD2	TRBV29-1	.	TRBJ2-1	CSVKVRTGLAGLNEQFF	TGCAGCGTTAAGGTTAGAACGGGACTAGCGGGCCTCAATGAGCAGTTCTTC
TRBD1	TRBV5-8	.	TRBJ1-3	CASRQTGSHSGNTIYF	TGTGCCAGCAGACAGACAGGGTCCCACTCTGGAAACACCATATATTTT
.	TRBV6-5	many	TRBJ2-1	CASSPRGGGANEQFF	TGTGCCAGCAGTCCCCGTGGTGGGGGGGCGAATGAGCAGTTCTTC
.	TRBV5-4	few	TRBJ1-1	CASSLAGEAFF	TGTGCCAGCAGCTTGGCAGGGGAAGCTTTCTTT
.	TRBV7-2	.	TRBJ2-7	CASSLEGATYEQYF	TGTGCCAGCAGCTTAGAAGGGGCGACCTACGAGCAGTACTTC
.	TRBV11-3	.	TRBJ2-4	CASSLEQGSIQYF	TGTGCCAGCAGCTTAGAACAGGGAAGCATTCAGTACTTC
.	TRBV11-3	.	TRBJ1-1	CASSKDRNTEAFF	TGTGCCAGCAGCAAAGACAGGAACACTGAAGCTTTCTTT
TRBD1	TRBV4-1	.	TRBJ2-3	CASSQETGRRTDTQYF	TGCGCCAGCAGCCAAGAGACAGGGAGACGCACAGATACGCAGTATTTT
.	TRBV20-1	once	TRBJ2-7	CSASSEYEQYF	TGCAGTGCTAGTTCTGAGTACGAGCAGTACTTC
TRBD1	TRBV14	.	TRBJ1-1	CASSRLTGMNTEAFF	TGTGCCAGCAGCCGCTTGACAGGGATGAACACTGAAGCTTTCTTT
.	TRBV30	few	TRBJ2-5	CAYNRRDSEETQYF	TGTGCCTACAATCGGAGGGACAGCGAAGAGACCCAGTACTTC
TRBD2	TRBV7-9	once	TRBJ2-5	CASSRRGGGIETQYF	TGTGCCAGCAGTCGCCGCGGCGGGGGAATTGAAACCCAGTACTTC
.	TRBV6-5	.	TRBJ1-5	CASSRGSRDNQPQHF	TGTGCCAGCAGTCGGGGGAGCAGAGACAATCAGCCCCAGCATTTT
.	TRBV29-1	.	TRBJ2-7	CSVAGGRVGYEQYF	TGCAGCGTTGCGGGGGGCAGGGTGGGCTACGAGCAGTACTTC
TRBD1	TRBV11-2	.	TRBJ2-5	CASSLRAGGAETQYF	TGTGCCAGCAGCTTAAGGGCAGGGGGTGCCGAGACCCAGTACTTC
TRBD2	TRBV6-1	once	TRBJ2-1	CASSAIAGGLYNEQFF	TGTGCCAGCAGTGCCATAGCGGGAGGGCTATACAATGAGCAGTTCTTC
TRBD1	TRBV5-4	.	TRBJ2-2	CASSFQGEVELFF	TGTGCCAGCAGCTTTCAGGGGGAAGTCGAGCTGTTTTTT
.	TRBV30	few	TRBJ1-4	CARRVQGTPNEKLFF	TGTGCCCGGAGGGTACAGGGCACTCCTAATGAAAAACTGTTTTTT
.	TRBV4-1	.	TRBJ2-1	CASSQDVSFDEQFF	TGCGCCAGCAGCCAAGATGTTAGTTTCGATGAGCAGTTCTTC
TRBD2	TRBV18	once	TRBJ2-1	CASSPLGGRGPYNEQFF	TGTGCCAGCTCACCCCTGGGCGGGAGGGGCCCCTACAATGAGCAGTTCTTC
.	TRBV11-2	.	TRBJ2-5	CASSLGGGVETQYF	TGTGCCAGCAGCTTAGGTGGAGGGGTGGAGACCCAGTACTTC
.	TRBV4-2	.	TRBJ2-1	CASSQDPPPGLNNEQFF	TGTGCCAGCAGCCAAGATCCGCCACCGGGACTCAACAATGAGCAGTTCTTC
TRBD1	TRBV30	.	TRBJ1-2	CAWTDSDRWGYGYTF	TGTGCCTGGACCGACTCGGACAGGTGGGGCTATGGCTACACCTTC
TRBD2	TRBV9	.	TRBJ2-3	CASSVVAGRTDTQYF	TGTGCCAGCAGCGTAGTAGCGGGGAGGACAGATACGCAGTATTTT
TRBD1	TRBV27	.	TRBJ2-7	CASSSRDRAYEQYF	TGTGCCAGCAGTTCCCGGGACAGGGCCTACGAGCAGTACTTC
.	TRBV7-7	.	TRBJ2-5	CASSPRERETQYF	TGTGCTAGCAGCCCCCGGGAAAGGGAGACCCAGTACTTC
.	TRBV28	.	TRBJ1-2	CASSLSAEGYTF	TGTGCCAGCAGTTTATCTGCCGAGGGCTACACCTTC
TRBD2	TRBV18	.	TRBJ2-3	CASSPTRGGGTDTQYF	TGTGCCAGCTCACCGACCCGAGGCGGGGGAACAGATACGCAGTATTTT